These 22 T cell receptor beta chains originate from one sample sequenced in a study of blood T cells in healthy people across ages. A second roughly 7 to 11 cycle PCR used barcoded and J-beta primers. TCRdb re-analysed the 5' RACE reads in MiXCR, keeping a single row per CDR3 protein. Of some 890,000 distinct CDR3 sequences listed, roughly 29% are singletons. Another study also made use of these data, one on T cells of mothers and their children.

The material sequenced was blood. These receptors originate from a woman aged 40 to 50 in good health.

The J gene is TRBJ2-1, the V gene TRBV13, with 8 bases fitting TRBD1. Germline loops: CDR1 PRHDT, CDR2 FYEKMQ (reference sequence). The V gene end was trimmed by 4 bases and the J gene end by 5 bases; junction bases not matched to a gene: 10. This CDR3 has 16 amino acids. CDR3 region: CASSWKDRAKHNEQFF. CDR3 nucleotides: TGTGCCAGCAGCTGGAAGGACAGGGCCAAGCACAATGAGCAGTTCTTC. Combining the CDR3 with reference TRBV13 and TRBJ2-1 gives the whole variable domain AAGVIQSPRHLIKEKRETATLKCYPIPRHDTVYWYQQGPGQDPQFLISFYEKMQSDKGSIPDRFSAQQFSDYHSELNMSSLELGDSALYFCASSWKDRAKHNEQFFGPGTRLTVL.

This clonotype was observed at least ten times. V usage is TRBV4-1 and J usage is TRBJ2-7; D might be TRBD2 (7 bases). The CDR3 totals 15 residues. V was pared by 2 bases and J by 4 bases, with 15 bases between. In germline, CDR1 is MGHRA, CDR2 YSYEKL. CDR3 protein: CASSQSAGAQYEQYF. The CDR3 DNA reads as TGCGCCAGCAGCCAATCCGCGGGGGCCCAGTACGAGCAGTACTTC.

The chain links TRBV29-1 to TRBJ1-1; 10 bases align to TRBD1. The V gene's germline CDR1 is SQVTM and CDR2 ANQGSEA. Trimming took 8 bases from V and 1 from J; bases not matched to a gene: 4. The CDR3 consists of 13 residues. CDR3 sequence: CSYRDRGNTEAFF. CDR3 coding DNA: TGCAGCTACCGGGACAGGGGGAACACTGAAGCTTTCTTT.

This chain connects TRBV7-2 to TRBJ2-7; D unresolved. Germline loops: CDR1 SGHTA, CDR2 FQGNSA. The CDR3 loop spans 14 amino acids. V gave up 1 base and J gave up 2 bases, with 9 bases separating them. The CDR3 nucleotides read TGTGCCAGCAGCTTAGAGTGGTCGGCCTACGAGCAGTACTTC. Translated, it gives CASSLEWSAYEQYF.

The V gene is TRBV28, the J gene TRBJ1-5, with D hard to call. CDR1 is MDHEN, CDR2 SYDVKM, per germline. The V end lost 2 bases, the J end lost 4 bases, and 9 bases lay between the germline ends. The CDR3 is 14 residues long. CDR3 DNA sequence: TGTGCCAGCAGTTTAAAAGGACTTAATCAGCCCCAGCATTTT. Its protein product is CASSLKGLNQPQHF.

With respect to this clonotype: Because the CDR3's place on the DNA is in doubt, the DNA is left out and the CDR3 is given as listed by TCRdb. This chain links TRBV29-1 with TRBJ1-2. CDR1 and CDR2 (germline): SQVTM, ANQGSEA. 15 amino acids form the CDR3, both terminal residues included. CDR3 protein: CSAEVQDLINYGCTF.

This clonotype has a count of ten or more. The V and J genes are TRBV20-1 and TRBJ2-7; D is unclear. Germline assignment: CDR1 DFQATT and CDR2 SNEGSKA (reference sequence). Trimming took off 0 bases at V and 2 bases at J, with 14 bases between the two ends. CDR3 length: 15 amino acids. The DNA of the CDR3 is TGCAGTGCTAGAGATAAAGTCCTCCATCCCTACGAGCAGTACTTC. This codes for CSARDKVLHPYEQYF.

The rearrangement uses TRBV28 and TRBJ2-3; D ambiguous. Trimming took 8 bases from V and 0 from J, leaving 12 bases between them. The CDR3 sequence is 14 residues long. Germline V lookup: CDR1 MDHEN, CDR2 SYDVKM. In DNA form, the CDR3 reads TGTGCCAGCCATCCCAGGCGTAGCACAGATACGCAGTATTTT. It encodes CASHPRRSTDTQYF. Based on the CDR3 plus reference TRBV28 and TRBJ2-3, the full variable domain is DVKVTQSSRYLVKRTGEKVFLECVQDMDHENMFWYRQDPGLGLRLIYFSYDVKMKEKGDIPEGYSVSREKKERFSLILESASTNQTSMYLCASHPRRSTDTQYFGPGTRLTVL.

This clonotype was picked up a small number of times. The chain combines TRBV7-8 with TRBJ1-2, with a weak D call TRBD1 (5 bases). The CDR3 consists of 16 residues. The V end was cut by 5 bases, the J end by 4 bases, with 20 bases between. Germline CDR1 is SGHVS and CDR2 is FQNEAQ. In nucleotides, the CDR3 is TGTGCCAGCAGCACAGGACGGGACGAAGGGTCCTATGGCTACACCTTC. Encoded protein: CASSTGRDEGSYGYTF.

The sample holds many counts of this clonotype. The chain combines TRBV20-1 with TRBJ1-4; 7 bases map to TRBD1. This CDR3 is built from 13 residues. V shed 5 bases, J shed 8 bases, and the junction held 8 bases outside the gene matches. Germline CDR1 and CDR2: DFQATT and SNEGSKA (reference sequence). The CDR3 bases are TGCAGTGCTCGACAGGGCCCTAGGGAAAAACTGTTTTTT. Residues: CSARQGPREKLFF.

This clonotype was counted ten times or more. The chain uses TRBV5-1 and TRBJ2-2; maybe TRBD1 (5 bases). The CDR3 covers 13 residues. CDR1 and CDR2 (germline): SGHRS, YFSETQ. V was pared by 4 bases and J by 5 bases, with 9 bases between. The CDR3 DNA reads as TGCGCCAGCAGCCCATCAGGGACCGGGGAGCTGTTTTTT. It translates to CASSPSGTGELFF.

CDR3 sequence reads: CATSSELAGGPNEQFF. The CDR3 region has the DNA TGTGCCACCAGCAGTGAACTAGCGGGGGGGCCCAATGAGCAGTTCTTC. V gene TRBV15 combines with J gene TRBJ2-1; 13 nucleotides match TRBD2. Per germline, CDR1 LNHNV and CDR2 YYDKDF (reference sequence). There are 16 residues in the CDR3. V dropped 3 bases and J dropped 6; count of bases not matched to a gene: 5.

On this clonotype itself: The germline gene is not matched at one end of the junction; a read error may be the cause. The DNA of the CDR3 is TGCAGCGTTGAAAACTCCCACGAGCAGTACTTC. Residues: CSVENSHEQYF. The gene calls are TRBV29-1 and TRBJ2-7; D remains ambiguous. CDR1 and CDR2 (germline): SQVTM, ANQGSEA. The CDR3 sequence is 11 residues long.

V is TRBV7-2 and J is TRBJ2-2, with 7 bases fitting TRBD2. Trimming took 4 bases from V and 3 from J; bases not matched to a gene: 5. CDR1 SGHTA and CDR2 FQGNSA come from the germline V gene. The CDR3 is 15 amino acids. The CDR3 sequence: CASSSRRGDTGELFF. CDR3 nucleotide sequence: TGTGCCAGCAGCTCTAGACGGGGGGACACCGGGGAGCTGTTTTTT.

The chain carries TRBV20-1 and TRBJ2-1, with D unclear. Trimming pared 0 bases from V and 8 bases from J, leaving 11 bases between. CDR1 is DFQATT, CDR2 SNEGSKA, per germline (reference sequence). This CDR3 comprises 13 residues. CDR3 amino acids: CSARDPVWDEQFF. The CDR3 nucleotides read TGCAGTGCTAGAGATCCGGTGTGGGATGAGCAGTTCTTC.

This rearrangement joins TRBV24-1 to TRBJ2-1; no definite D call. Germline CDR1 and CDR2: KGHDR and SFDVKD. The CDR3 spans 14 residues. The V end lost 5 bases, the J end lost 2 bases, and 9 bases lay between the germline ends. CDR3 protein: CATSGRSPYNEQFF. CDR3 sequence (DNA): TGTGCCACCAGTGGTAGGTCCCCCTACAATGAGCAGTTCTTC.

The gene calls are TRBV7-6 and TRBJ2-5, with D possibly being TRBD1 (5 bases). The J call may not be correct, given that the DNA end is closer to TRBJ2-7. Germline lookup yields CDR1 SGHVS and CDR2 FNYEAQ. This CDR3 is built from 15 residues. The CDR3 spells CASSLWGDGSYEQYF. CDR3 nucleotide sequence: TGTGCCAGCAGCTTATGGGGCGATGGCTCCTACGAGCAGTACTTC.

DNA for the CDR3: TGCGCCAGCAGCGCAAGTCCGCCCGGGGGGGTGAGGACCGGGGAGCTGTTTTTT. It encodes CASSASPPGGVRTGELFF. This sequence joins TRBV4-3 and TRBJ2-2; 8 bases are shared with TRBD2. This CDR3 is 18 amino acids long. Germline trimming cut 5 bases from V and 5 bases from J; bases unmatched to any gene: 16. Germline lookup yields CDR1 LGHNA and CDR2 YSLEER.

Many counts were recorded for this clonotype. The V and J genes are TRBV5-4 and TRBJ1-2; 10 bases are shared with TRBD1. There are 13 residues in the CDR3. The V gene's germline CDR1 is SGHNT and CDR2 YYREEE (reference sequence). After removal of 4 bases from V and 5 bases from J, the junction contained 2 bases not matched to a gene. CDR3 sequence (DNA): TGTGCCAGCAGCGCGGACAGGGGGTATGGCTACACCTTC. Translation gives CASSADRGYGYTF.

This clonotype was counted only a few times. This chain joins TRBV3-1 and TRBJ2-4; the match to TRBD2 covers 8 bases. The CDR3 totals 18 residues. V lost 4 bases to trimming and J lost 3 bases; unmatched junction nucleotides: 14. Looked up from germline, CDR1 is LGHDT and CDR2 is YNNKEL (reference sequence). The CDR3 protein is CASSLLGGAGKGKNIQYF. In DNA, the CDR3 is TGTGCCAGCAGCCTCCTCGGGGGGGCTGGTAAGGGCAAAAACATTCAGTACTTC.

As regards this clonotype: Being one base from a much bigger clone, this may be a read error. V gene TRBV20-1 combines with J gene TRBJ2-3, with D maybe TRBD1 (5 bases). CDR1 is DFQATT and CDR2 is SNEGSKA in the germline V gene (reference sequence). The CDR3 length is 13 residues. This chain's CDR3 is CSAIGALSDTQYF. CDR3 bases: TGCAGCGCAATAGGGGCCCTCTCAGATACGCAGTATTTT.

CDR3 nucleotides: TGCGCCAGCAGCTTGAGGCGGCAACCCCGGGACAGGGAGGCCTACGAGCAGTACTTC. Protein product: CASSLRRQPRDREAYEQYF. The chain uses TRBV5-1 and TRBJ2-7; 9 bases line up with TRBD1. This CDR3 is 19 amino acids long. V lost 1 base, J lost 2 bases, and 16 bases stayed unmatched. Per germline, CDR1 SGHRS and CDR2 YFSETQ. The full variable domain, in which reference TRBV5-1 and TRBJ2-7 provide the parts outside the CDR3, is KAGVTQTPRYLIKTRGQQVTLSCSPISGHRSVSWYQQTPGQGLQFLFEYFSETQRNKGNFPGRFSGRQFSNSRSEMNVSTLELGDSALYLCASSLRRQPRDREAYEQYFGPGTRLTVT.